The source of this T cell receptor beta chain is a study of blood T cell repertoires in COVID-19. About the research overall: Sources were T cells, B-cell-depleted T cells, or PBMCs; the material itself was cDNA or gDNA.

As processed by the authors: Quantification of nucleated cells was approximated via reference gene primer amplification. The method was immunoSEQ multiplex PCR; TCRdb's version includes in-frame clones alone and lacks a portion of them. Clone size and the V and J calls come from that table; the DNA yielded D and trimming. The sample records about 130,000 clones, over 85% being singletons. The sample comprised peripheral blood. The sequence was collected from a man aged 55 to 70 with COVID-19, enrolled during active disease.

The CDR3 DNA sequence: TGCGCCAGCAGCTTGGAGGGCAGGACAACACGATATTCACCCCTCCACTTT. It translates to CASSLEGRTTRYSPLHF. V gene TRBV5-1 combines with J gene TRBJ1-6; a possible D gene is TRBD1 (5 bases). With 0 bases removed from V and 8 bases from J, the gap between germline ends came to 18 bases. The germline V gene encodes CDR1 SGHRS and CDR2 YFSETQ. The CDR3 runs 17 residues.